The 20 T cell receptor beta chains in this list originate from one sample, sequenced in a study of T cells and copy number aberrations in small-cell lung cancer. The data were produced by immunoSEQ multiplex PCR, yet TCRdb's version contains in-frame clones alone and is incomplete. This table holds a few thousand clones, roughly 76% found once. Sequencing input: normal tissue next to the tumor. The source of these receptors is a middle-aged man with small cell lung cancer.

CDR3 loop: CASRGDRGVGETQYF. The CDR3 nucleotides read TGTGCCAGTAGGGGGGACAGGGGGGTTGGCGAGACCCAGTACTTC. This rearrangement joins TRBV19 to TRBJ2-5, with 11 bases that match TRBD1. CDR1 and CDR2 (germline): LNHDA, SQIVND (reference sequence). CDR3 length: 15 residues. V was pared by 6 bases and J by 5 bases, with 8 bases of the junction left unmatched. The complete variable domain, with remaining parts taken from reference TRBV19 and TRBJ2-5, reads DGGITQSPKYLFRKEGQNVTLSCEQNLNHDAMYWYRQDPGQGLRLIYYSQIVNDFQKGDIAEGYSVSREKKESFPLTVTSAQKNPTAFYLCASRGDRGVGETQYFGPGTRLLVL.

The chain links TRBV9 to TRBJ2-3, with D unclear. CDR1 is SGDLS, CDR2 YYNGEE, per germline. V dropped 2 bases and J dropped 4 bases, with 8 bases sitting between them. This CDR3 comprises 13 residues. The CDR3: CASSVEPPDTQYF. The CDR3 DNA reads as TGTGCCAGCAGCGTCGAGCCCCCAGATACGCAGTATTTT. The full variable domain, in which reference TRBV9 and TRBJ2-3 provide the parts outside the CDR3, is DSGVTQTPKHLITATGQRVTLRCSPRSGDLSVYWYQQSLDQGLQFLIQYYNGEERAKGNILERFSAQQFPDLHSELNLSSLELGDSALYFCASSVEPPDTQYFGPGTRLTVL.

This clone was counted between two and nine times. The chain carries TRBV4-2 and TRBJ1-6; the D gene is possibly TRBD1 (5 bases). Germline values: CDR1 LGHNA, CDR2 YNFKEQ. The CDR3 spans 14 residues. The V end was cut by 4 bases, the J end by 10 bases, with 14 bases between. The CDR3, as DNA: TGTGCCAGCAGCCCGGACATAGGGAACTCACCCCTCCACTTT. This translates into CASSPDIGNSPLHF.

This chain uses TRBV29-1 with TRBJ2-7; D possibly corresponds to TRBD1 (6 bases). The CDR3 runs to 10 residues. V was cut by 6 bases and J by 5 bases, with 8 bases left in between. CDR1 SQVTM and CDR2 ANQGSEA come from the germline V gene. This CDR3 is CSVGHNEQYF. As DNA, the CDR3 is TGCAGCGTGGGACATAACGAGCAGTACTTC.

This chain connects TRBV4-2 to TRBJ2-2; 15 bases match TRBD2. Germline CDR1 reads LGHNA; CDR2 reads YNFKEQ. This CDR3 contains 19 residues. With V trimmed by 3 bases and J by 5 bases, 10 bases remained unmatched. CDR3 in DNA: TGTGCCAGCAGCCAGGACACCGGGACTAGCGGGGGGTGGACCGGGGAGCTGTTTTTT. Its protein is CASSQDTGTSGGWTGELFF.

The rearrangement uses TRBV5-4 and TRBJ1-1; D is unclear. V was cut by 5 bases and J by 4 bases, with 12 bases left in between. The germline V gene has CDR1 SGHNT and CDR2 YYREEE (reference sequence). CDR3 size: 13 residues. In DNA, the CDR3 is TGTGCCAGCAGTAGTCCGAGGAGCACTGAAGCTTTCTTT. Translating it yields CASSSPRSTEAFF.

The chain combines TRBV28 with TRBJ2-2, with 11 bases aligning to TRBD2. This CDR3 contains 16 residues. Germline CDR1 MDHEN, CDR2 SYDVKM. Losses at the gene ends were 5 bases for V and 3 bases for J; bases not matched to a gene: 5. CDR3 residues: CASSPGTSGYTGELFF. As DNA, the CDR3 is TGTGCCAGCAGTCCCGGGACTAGCGGCTACACCGGGGAGCTGTTTTTT.

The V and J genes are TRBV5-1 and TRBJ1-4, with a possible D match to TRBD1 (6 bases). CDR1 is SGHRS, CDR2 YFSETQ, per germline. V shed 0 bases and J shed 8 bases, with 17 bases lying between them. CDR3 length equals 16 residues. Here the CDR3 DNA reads TGCGCCAGCAGCTTGGGCCCCGGGGGGGGGCGAGAAAAACTGTTTTTT. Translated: CASSLGPGGGREKLFF.

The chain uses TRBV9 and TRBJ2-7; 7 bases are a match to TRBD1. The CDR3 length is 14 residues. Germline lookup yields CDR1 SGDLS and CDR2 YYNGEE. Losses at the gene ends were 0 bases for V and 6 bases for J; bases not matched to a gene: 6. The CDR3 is CASSVEYRGGEQYF. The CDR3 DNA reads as TGTGCCAGCAGCGTAGAGTACAGGGGCGGCGAGCAGTACTTC.

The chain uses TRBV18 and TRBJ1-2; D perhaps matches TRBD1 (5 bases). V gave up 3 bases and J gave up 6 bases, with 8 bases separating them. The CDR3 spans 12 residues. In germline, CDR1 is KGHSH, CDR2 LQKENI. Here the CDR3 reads CASSPSGHGYTF. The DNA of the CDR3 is TGTGCCAGCTCACCTTCGGGACATGGCTACACCTTC.

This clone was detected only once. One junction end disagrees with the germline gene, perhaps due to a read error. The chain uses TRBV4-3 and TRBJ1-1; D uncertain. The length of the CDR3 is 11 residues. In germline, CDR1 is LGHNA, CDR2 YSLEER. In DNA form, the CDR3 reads TGCGCCAGCAGCCAAGACAATGAATGGGGTTTT. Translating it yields CASSQDNEWGF.

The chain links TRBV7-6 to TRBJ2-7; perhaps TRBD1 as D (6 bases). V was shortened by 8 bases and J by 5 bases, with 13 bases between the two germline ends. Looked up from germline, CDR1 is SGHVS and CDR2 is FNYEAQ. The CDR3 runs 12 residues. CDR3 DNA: TGTGCCAGCTCCACAGGGAGCCACGAGCAGTACTTC. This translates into CASSTGSHEQYF.

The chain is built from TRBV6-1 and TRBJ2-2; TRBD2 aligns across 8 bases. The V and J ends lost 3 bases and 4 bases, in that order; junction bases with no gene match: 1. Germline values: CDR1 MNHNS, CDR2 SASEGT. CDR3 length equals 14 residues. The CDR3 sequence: CASSEGTSTGELFF. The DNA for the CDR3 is TGTGCCAGCAGTGAGGGGACTAGCACCGGGGAGCTGTTTTTT.

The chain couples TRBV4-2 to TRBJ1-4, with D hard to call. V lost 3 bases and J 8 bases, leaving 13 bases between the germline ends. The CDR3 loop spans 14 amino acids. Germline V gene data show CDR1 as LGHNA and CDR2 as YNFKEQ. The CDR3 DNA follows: TGTGCCAGCAGCCAGGGTCAGGTGGGAGAAAAACTGTTTTTT. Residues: CASSQGQVGEKLFF.

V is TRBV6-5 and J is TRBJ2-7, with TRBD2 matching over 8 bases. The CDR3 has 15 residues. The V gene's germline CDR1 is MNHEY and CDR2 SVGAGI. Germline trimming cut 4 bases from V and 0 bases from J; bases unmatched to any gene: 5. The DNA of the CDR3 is TGTGCCAGCAGTTCCCCCACTAGCGGCTCCTACGAGCAGTACTTC. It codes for CASSSPTSGSYEQYF.

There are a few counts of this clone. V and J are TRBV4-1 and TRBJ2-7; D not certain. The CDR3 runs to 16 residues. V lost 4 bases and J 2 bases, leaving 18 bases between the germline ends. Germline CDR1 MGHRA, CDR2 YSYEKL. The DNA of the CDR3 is TGCGCCAGCAGCCCACATCAAGGCAGGTCAGCCTACGAGCAGTACTTC. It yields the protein CASSPHQGRSAYEQYF.

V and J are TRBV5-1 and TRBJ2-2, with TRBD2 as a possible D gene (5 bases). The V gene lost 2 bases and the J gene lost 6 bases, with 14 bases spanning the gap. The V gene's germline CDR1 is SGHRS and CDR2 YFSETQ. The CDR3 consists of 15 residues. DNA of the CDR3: TGCGCCAGCAGCTTCGAGCGGTCCCGGGCCGGGGAGCTGTTTTTT. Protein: CASSFERSRAGELFF.

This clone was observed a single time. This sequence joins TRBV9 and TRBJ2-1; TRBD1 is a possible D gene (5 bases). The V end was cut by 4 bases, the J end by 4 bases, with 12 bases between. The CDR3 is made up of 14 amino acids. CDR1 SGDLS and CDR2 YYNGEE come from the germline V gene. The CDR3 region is CASSPGATYNEQFF. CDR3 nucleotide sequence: TGTGCCAGCAGCCCTGGGGCCACTTACAATGAGCAGTTCTTC.

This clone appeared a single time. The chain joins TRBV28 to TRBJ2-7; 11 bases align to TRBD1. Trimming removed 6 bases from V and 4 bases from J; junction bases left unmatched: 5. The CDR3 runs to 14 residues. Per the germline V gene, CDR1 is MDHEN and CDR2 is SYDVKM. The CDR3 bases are TGTGCCAGCAGGCGGACAGGGGGCGTATACGAGCAGTACTTC. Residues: CASRRTGGVYEQYF.

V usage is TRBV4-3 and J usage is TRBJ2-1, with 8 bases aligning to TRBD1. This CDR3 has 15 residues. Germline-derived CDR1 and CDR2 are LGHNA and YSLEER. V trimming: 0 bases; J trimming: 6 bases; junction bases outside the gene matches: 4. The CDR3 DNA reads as TGCGCCAGCAGCCAAGAAGGCGGGACAGGCAATGAGCAGTTCTTC. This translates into CASSQEGGTGNEQFF.